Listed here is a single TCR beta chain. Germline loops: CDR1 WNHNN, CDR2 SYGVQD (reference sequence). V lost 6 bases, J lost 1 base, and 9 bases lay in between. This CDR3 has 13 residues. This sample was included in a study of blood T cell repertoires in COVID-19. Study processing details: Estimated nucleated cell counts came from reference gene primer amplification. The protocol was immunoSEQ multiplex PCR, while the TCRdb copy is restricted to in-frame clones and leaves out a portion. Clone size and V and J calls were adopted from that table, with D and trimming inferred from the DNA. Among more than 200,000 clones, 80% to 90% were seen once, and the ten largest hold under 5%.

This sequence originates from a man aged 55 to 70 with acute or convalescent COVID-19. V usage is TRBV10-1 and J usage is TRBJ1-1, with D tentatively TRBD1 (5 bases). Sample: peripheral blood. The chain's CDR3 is CASSPGGNTEAFF. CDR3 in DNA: TGCGCCAGCAGCCCCGGGGGGAACACTGAAGCTTTCTTT.